This T cell receptor beta chain was recorded in a study of blood T cells in healthy people across ages. Study-level findings and limits: Diversity estimates from one million T cells were considered underestimates.

The second PCR ran about 6 to 12 cycles with a sample-barcoded 5' primer and J-beta primers. Individual samples furnished no less than 2.5 million CDR3-containing paired-end reads apiece. One entry per CDR3 protein results from TCRdb running MiXCR on the 5' RACE reads. The data hold roughly 790,000 distinct CDR3 sequences, with roughly 45% observed a single time. This CDR3 has 19 residues. V lost 5 bases to trimming and J lost 1 base, with 25 bases between them. Germline V lookup: CDR1 SGHTA, CDR2 FQGTGA. With respect to this clonotype: Its specificity is unknown.

This chain joins TRBV7-3 and TRBJ2-3; D may be TRBD1 or TRBD2 (6 bases each). The sample taken for sequencing was blood. This clonotype was sampled from a woman aged 60-70 years in good health. CDR3 coding DNA: TGTGCCAGCAGCGAAATGTCAGGGGACTCCTTATCTGGCACAGATACGCAGTATTTT. This gives the protein CASSEMSGDSLSGTDTQYF.